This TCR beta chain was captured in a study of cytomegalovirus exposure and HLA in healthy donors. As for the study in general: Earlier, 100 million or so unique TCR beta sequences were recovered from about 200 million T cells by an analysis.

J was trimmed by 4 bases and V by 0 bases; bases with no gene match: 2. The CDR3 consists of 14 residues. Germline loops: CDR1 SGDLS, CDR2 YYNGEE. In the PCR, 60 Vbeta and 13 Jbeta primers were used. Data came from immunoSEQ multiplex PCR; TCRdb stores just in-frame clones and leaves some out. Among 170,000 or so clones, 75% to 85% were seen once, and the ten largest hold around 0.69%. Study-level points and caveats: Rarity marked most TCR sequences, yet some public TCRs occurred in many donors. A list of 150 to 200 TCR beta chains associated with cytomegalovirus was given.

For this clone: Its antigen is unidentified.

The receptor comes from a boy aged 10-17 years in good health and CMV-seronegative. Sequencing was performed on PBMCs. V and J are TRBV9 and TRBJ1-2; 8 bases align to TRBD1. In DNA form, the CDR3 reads TGTGCCAGCAGCGTAGCGGACAGGGTCTATGGCTACACCTTC. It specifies CASSVADRVYGYTF.